What follows is one T cell receptor beta chain and its context. Its antigen remains unidentified. Libraries were prepared by immunoSEQ multiplex PCR; TCRdb keeps only in-frame clonotypes and omits some of them. The sample yields a few million clones, 90% to 95% seen once. Positively selected for CCR7, the CD45RO-negative cells used as naive CD8 cells excluded terminally differentiated effector memory CD45RA+ cells. These data are taken from a study of shared clonotypes between healthy human individuals. Findings and caveats of the study: Few donors restricted represented genetic and exposure-history diversity.

Germline CDR1 and CDR2: SGDLS and YYNGEE. This CDR3 has 16 residues. The trim removed 3 bases at V and 7 bases at J, leaving 9 bases unmatched. V is TRBV9 and J is TRBJ2-1; TRBD2 matches at 11 bases. The sequenced sample consisted of naive CD8+ T cells from PBMCs. The sequence derives from a man younger than 35 in good health. Some clones in this sample may be carry-over from other donors' samples. CDR3 DNA sequence: TGTGCCAGCAGCGATGGGACTAGCGGATCCCCTAATGAGCAGTTCTTC. Translating it yields CASSDGTSGSPNEQFF.